This entry concerns a single T cell receptor (beta chain). The data were obtained in a study of blood T cell repertoires in COVID-19. The wider study: The United States, Italy and Spain supplied acute and convalescent COVID-19 samples. T cells, B-cell-depleted T cells, or PBMCs supplied cDNA or gDNA.

Source study methods: The assay estimated nucleated cells by amplifying reference gene primers. The protocol was immunoSEQ multiplex PCR, while the TCRdb copy is restricted to in-frame clones and leaves out a portion. The V and J calls and clone size come from that table; D and trimming were worked out from the DNA. The data show roughly 69,000 clones, 70% to 85% seen once. During active infection, Seattle patients enrolled and were then monitored through disease. The CDR3 runs to 15 residues. CDR1 and CDR2 (germline): LGHDT, YNNKEL (reference sequence). Trimming cost V 4 bases and J 10 bases; bases outside gene matches: 13.

The chain links TRBV3-1 (or the pseudogene TRBV3-2) to TRBJ2-1; 7 bases are a match to TRBD2. This clonotype was sampled from a man aged 50-59 years with COVID-19, enrolled during active disease. The sample consisted of peripheral blood. CDR3 bases: TGTGCCAGCAGCCTTCGCGGAAAGGGAGCGGGGGAGCAGTTCTTC. As protein: CASSLRGKGAGEQFF.